The rows below give T cell receptor beta chains drawn from one sample of a study of blood T cell repertoires in COVID-19. Assay used: immunoSEQ multiplex PCR; TCRdb lists only in-frame clones, some missing. Altogether around 95,000 clones are present, about nine tenths being singletons, with the ten largest covering 5.1%. Sample: peripheral blood. These receptor sequences come from a man in his forties or fifties with acute or convalescent COVID-19. Both conserved end residues are part of each CDR3. D genes are given only for firm matches. Where a row states a size, it is once, few, many or the class of an expanded clone; other rows omit it.

>TRBV21-1|NA|NA|TRBJ1-2
TGTGCCAGCAGCGAACAACCGGGAAGGCCCCTTGGCTACACCTTC
CASSEQPGRPLGYTF
>TRBV27|NA|TRBD2|TRBJ2-3
TGTGCCAGCAGGGTGGGACTAGCGGGAGGGCCGGGCACAGATACGCAGTATTTT
CASRVGLAGGPGTDTQYF
>TRBV6-5|NA|NA|TRBJ2-1
TGTGCCAGTCGTCTAATCTCCTACAATGAGCAGTTCTTC
CASRLISYNEQFF
>TRBV18|NA|NA|TRBJ1-2
TGTGCCAGCTCACCAGAGGCCCTACCCTCTAGCTACACCTTC
CASSPEALPSSYTF
>TRBV19|NA|TRBD1|TRBJ1-2
TGTGCCAGTAATCTGCAACAGGGGTACTATGGCTACACCTTC
CASNLQQGYYGYTF
>TRBV7-2|NA|TRBD1|TRBJ1-2
TGTGCCAGCAGCCCGACTACCGGGACAGGGGTGGGCTATGGCTACACCTTC
CASSPTTGTGVGYGYTF
>TRBV10-3|few|NA|TRBJ1-1
TGTGCCATCAGTCGGGGCACTGAAGCTTTCTTT
CAISRGTEAFF
>TRBV11-2|NA|TRBD2|TRBJ2-3
TGTGCCAGCAGTCTGATGGGTAGCGGGACTAGCACAGATACGCAGTATTTT
CASSLMGSGTSTDTQYF
>TRBV10-3|NA|NA|TRBJ1-5
TGTGCCACCCTTACGGACAGCCCCGGAGGCAATCAGCCCCAGCATTTT
CATLTDSPGGNQPQHF
>TRBV29-1|once|TRBD1|TRBJ2-2
TGCAGCGCCGATACAGGGGTTAAAAGGAACACCGGGGAGCTGTTTTTT
CSADTGVKRNTGELFF
>TRBV4-3|NA|TRBD2|TRBJ2-2
TGCGCCAGCAGCCCGGGACTAGCGGGAGGGGGCACCGGGGAGCTGTTTTTT
CASSPGLAGGGTGELFF
>TRBV27|NA|NA|TRBJ1-1
TGTGCCAGCAGCCCCATCGCGGGAAGTGAAGCTTTCTTT
CASSPIAGSEAFF
>TRBV7-2|NA|TRBD1|TRBJ2-7
TGTGCCAGCAGCTTCCTGGGGACAGGGTTCGCCTACGAGCAGTACTTC
CASSFLGTGFAYEQYF
>TRBV10-3|NA|TRBD2|TRBJ2-7
TGTGCCATCAGTGGGGGGGGTAGAAGCTCCTACGAGCAGTACTTC
CAISGGGRSSYEQYF
>TRBV11-3|NA|TRBD2|TRBJ2-1
TGTGCCAGCAGCTTAATGGCGGGAGGCTACAATGAGCAGTTCTTC
CASSLMAGGYNEQFF
>TRBV27|NA|NA|TRBJ2-2
TGTGCCAGCAGTCCCACACAGGGTCTAACGTCCACCGGGGAGCTGTTTTTT
CASSPTQGLTSTGELFF
>TRBV6-4|NA|TRBD1|TRBJ1-1
TGTGCCAGCAGTGACTCGGACAGGGGTACTGAAGCTTTCTTT
CASSDSDRGTEAFF
>TRBV11-2|NA|NA|TRBJ1-4
TGTGCCAGCAGCCTGCCGTGGGAGGGTAATGAAAAACTGTTTTTT
CASSLPWEGNEKLFF
>TRBV7-9|NA|NA|TRBJ2-7
TGTGCCAGCAGCCGGGGACTCGAAGGTCCCACCTCGTACGAGCAGTACTTC
CASSRGLEGPTSYEQYF
>TRBV30|NA|NA|TRBJ1-5
TGTGCCTGGAGGGGGGGAGAAAATAGCAATCAGCCCCAGCATTTT
CAWRGGENSNQPQHF
>TRBV10-3|NA|NA|TRBJ2-1
TGTGCCATCAGTGTGACCCGGGACAATGAGCAGTTCTTC
CAISVTRDNEQFF
>TRBV27|NA|NA|TRBJ1-4
TGTGCCAGCAGTTTATTGGGCGAACGTAAACTGTTTTTT
CASSLLGERKLFF
>TRBV7-9|NA|TRBD2|TRBJ2-7
TGTGCCAGCAGCTCCAGGACTAGCGGGAGGTTCTACGAGCAGTACTTC
CASSSRTSGRFYEQYF
>TRBV29-1|NA|TRBD1|TRBJ2-7
TGCAGCGTTGGACAGGGCTTAACCCGCTTCTACGAGCAGTACTTC
CSVGQGLTRFYEQYF
>TRBV2|NA|TRBD2|TRBJ2-2
TGTGCCAGCACCACGCCTTTGGGACTAGCGGGATACACCGGGGAGCTGTTTTTT
CASTTPLGLAGYTGELFF
>TRBV19|NA|NA|TRBJ1-6
TGTGCCAGTAGTAAGCGCGGTCTAAATTCACCCCTCCACTTT
CASSKRGLNSPLHF
>TRBV6-2/TRBV6-3|NA|NA|TRBJ2-7
TGTGCCAGCAGTTCACTCAGGGGATCCTACGAGCAGTACTTC
CASSSLRGSYEQYF
>TRBV5-1|once|NA|TRBJ1-6
TGCGCCAGCAGCGAGGGCCCGGGAAGAGGGAATTCACCCCTCCACTTT
CASSEGPGRGNSPLHF
>TRBV12-2|NA|NA|TRBJ1-2
TGTGCAAGTCGCCCATTACCCCAGGGGGCGAACCCCACTGGCTACACCTTC
CASRPLPQGANPTGYTF
>TRBV6-2/TRBV6-3|NA|NA|TRBJ1-6
TGTGCCAGCAGTTACGGCGGCCCCTGGGATTCACCCCTCCACTTT
CASSYGGPWDSPLHF
>TRBV19|NA|TRBD1|TRBJ2-2
TGTGCCAGTAAATCGCAGGGGGCGGACACCGGGGAGCTGTTTTTT
CASKSQGADTGELFF
>TRBV5-1|once|TRBD1|TRBJ2-7
TGCGCCAGCAGCCGACAGGGCTACGAGCAGTACTTC
CASSRQGYEQYF
>TRBV27|NA|TRBD2|TRBJ2-7
TGTGCCAGCAGTTTTGCGGCTAGCGGAACCTACGAGCAGTACTTC
CASSFAASGTYEQYF
>TRBV6-4|NA|NA|TRBJ2-3
TGTGCCAGCAGCGCCCGGACTCGTGCCACAGATACGCAGTATTTT
CASSARTRATDTQYF
>TRBV5-1|NA|NA|TRBJ2-7
TGCGCCAGCAGCTTGGAGGGAGGAACATCCTACGAGCAGTACTTC
CASSLEGGTSYEQYF